This TCR beta chain was captured by sequencing in a study of vaccination effects on CD4 cells after COVID-19. The germline CDR1 and CDR2 sequences are SGHRS and YFSETQ. Deletions cut 5 bases from V and 0 bases from J, with 7 bases between. This CDR3 has 13 residues. On this clone: The antigen is unknown.

General study points: Clones that were induced by infection or by vaccine showed marked contraction late after vaccination.

Viral peptide pool expansion of antigen-specific CD4+ T cells preceded sequencing in the ViraFEST assay. After more than 8 days in culture, the CD4+ T cells were isolated. In the vaccine recipients, nucleocapsid antibodies were negative and there was no prior SARS-CoV-2 infection. The table came from immunoSEQ multiplex PCR; TCRdb's copy has only in-frame clones and leaves some out. Counted here are tens of thousands of clones, roughly 68% occurring once; the ten biggest clones make up about 20%. The sequence derives from a human donor who received a COVID-19 vaccine. The chain couples TRBV5-1 to TRBJ2-3, with a possible D match to TRBD1 (5 bases). Material: CD4+ T cells from PBMCs cultured with HCoV-NL63 spike peptides, obtained before COVID-19 vaccination. The CDR3 region has the DNA TGCGCCAGCAGGGGGCCTAGCACAGATACGCAGTATTTT. It is translated as CASRGPSTDTQYF. The entire variable domain, with the rest obtained from reference TRBV5-1 and TRBJ2-3, is as follows: KAGVTQTPRYLIKTRGQQVTLSCSPISGHRSVSWYQQTPGQGLQFLFEYFSETQRNKGNFPGRFSGRQFSNSRSEMNVSTLELGDSALYLCASRGPSTDTQYFGPGTRLTVL.